These T cell receptor beta chains were read from a single sample in a study of somatic mutations in cytotoxic T cells in rheumatoid arthritis. Using immunoSEQ multiplex PCR, the repertoire was profiled, and TCRdb retains in-frame clones only, with some absent. The repertoire holds 15,000 to 20,000 clones, with about 83% as singletons. Sequencing used CD8+ T cells sorted from blood. The receptors were gathered from an adult with rheumatoid arthritis. CDR3s include the opening cysteine and the closing phenylalanine or tryptophan. Fields, in order: J gene, V gene, clone size, D gene, CDR3 DNA, CDR3 protein. A D gene is named only where the DNA matches it firmly. Not every row has a clone size; where given, it reads once, few, many or a size class.

TRBJ1-5	TRBV19	few	-	TGTGCCAGTAGTACGCAGCCCCAGCATTTT	CASSTQPQHF
TRBJ2-7	TRBV4-1	-	-	TGCGCCAGCAGCCAAGTTCTGCGGGACCGAACCTACGAGCAGTACTTC	CASSQVLRDRTYEQYF
TRBJ2-7	TRBV7-9	-	-	TGTGCCAGCAGCTTAGCGCTTCGGGGACCAGAGTACTTC	CASSLALRGPEYF
TRBJ1-6	TRBV6-5	-	-	TGTGCCAGCAGTGGGTCTGGGTATAATTCACCCCTCCACTTT	CASSGSGYNSPLHF
TRBJ2-7	TRBV6-5	once	-	TGTGCCAGCAGTTTTTTCCGCGGCTACGAGCAGTACTTC	CASSFFRGYEQYF
TRBJ2-4	TRBV7-4	-	-	TGTGCCAGCAGTAGGACGGGCCTAGCCAAAAACATTCAGTACTTC	CASSRTGLAKNIQYF
TRBJ1-1	TRBV7-9	-	-	TGTGCCAGCACCGGGACGGGGAACACTGAAGCTTTCTTT	CASTGTGNTEAFF
TRBJ2-7	TRBV4-1	few	-	TGCGCCAGCAGCCAACAACAGGGAGGCTACGAGCAGTACTTC	CASSQQQGGYEQYF
TRBJ2-1	TRBV7-3	-	-	TGTGCCAGCGAGGGTGGGGGGGAGCAGTTCTTC	CASEGGGEQFF
TRBJ1-2	TRBV2	-	TRBD1	TGTGCCAGCAGCTATCCGGACAGGGACGATGGCTACACCTTC	CASSYPDRDDGYTF
TRBJ1-2	TRBV11-2	-	-	TGTGCCAGCAGCTCGGGTGCGGCTAACTATGGCTACACCTTC	CASSSGAANYGYTF
TRBJ2-1	TRBV11-2	-	-	TGTGCCAGCAGCTTAGAATTCGCGCTCTCCTACAATGAGCAGTTCTTC	CASSLEFALSYNEQFF
TRBJ2-7	TRBV5-1	-	-	TGCGCCAGCGGCTTGAAGCAGGGCTACGAGCAGTACTTC	CASGLKQGYEQYF
TRBJ2-7	TRBV7-9	-	-	TGTGCCAGCACGGACAGCCTGGGGGAGCAGTACTTC	CASTDSLGEQYF
TRBJ2-7	TRBV5-6	-	TRBD2	TGTGCCAGCAGCTCAGGACTAGCGGGGGGGCATGAGCAGTACTTC	CASSSGLAGGHEQYF
TRBJ2-5	TRBV27	-	-	TGTGCCAGCAGACTTGGGGGGCTTGTAGAGACCCAGTACTTC	CASRLGGLVETQYF